The clone carrying this T cell receptor beta chain was observed a handful of times. As yet, its antigen is unknown. The sample belongs to a study of cytomegalovirus exposure and HLA in healthy donors. Findings and caveats of the study: Usually a TCR sequence was rare, but some public TCRs were found in many donors. Information on immune exposure was restricted to one variable (CMV serostatus).

The PCR used 60 Vbeta and 13 Jbeta primers. Using immunoSEQ multiplex PCR, the repertoire was profiled, and TCRdb retains in-frame clones only, with some absent. The sample shows approximately 70,000 clones, around 70% of them seen only once. Although they were nominally healthy when sampled, donors likely had unrecorded immune exposures. Germline assignment: CDR1 ENHRY and CDR2 SYGVKD. Trimming cost V 7 bases and J 0 bases; bases outside gene matches: 5. The CDR3 runs to 15 residues. Sequencing input: PBMCs. This chain links TRBV10-3 with TRBJ2-2, with 7 bases aligning to TRBD2. This TCR came from a man between 35 and 55 years old in good health and CMV-seropositive. The CDR3 loop reads CAIKASGANTGELFF. CDR3 in DNA: TGTGCCATCAAAGCTAGCGGAGCGAACACCGGGGAGCTGTTTTTT.